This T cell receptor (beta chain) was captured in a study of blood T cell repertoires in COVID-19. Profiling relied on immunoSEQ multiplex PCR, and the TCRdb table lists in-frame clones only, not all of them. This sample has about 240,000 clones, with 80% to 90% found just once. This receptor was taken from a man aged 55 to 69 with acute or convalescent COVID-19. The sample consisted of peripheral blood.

As DNA, the CDR3 is TGTGCCTGGAACCTCCCGAGGTGGGACAGGGGCCGTCCCTCAACTAATGAAAAACTGTTTTTT. Translating gives CAWNLPRWDRGRPSTNEKLFF. The chain joins TRBV30 to TRBJ1-4, with 10 bases that match TRBD1. J lost 0 bases, V lost 4 bases, and 20 bases had no gene match. This CDR3 comprises 21 residues. Per germline, CDR1 GTSNPN and CDR2 SVGIG (reference sequence).